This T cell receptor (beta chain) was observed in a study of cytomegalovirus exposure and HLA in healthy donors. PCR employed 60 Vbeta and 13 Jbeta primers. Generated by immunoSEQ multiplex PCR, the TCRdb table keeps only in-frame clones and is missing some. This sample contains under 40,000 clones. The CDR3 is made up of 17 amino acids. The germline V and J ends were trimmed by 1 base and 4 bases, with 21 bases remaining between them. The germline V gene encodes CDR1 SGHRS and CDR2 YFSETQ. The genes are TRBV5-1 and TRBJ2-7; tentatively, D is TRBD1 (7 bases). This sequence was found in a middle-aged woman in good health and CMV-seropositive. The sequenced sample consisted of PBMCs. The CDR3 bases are TGCGCCAGCAGCTTGCGGCCGCAGGGGGACTTCTCTTACGAGCAGTACTTC. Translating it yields CASSLRPQGDFSYEQYF. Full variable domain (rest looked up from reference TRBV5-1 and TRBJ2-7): KAGVTQTPRYLIKTRGQQVTLSCSPISGHRSVSWYQQTPGQGLQFLFEYFSETQRNKGNFPGRFSGRQFSNSRSEMNVSTLELGDSALYLCASSLRPQGDFSYEQYFGPGTRLTVT.